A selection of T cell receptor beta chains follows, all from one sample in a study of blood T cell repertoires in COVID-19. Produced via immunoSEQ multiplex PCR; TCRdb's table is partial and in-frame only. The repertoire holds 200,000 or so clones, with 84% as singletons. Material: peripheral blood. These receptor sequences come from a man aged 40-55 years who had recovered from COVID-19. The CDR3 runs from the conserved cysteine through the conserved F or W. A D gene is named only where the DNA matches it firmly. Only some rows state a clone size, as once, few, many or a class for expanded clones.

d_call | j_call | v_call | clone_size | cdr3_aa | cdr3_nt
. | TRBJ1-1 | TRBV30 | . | CASKINLYEDTEAFF | TGTGCCTCGAAAATAAACCTCTACGAGGACACTGAAGCTTTCTTT
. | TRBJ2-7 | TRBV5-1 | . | CASTDNYEQYF | TGCGCCAGTACGGACAACTACGAGCAGTACTTC
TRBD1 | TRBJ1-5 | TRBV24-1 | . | CATSLTGSNQPQHF | TGTGCCACCAGTTTGACAGGGAGCAATCAGCCCCAGCATTTT
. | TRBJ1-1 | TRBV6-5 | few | CASLGVSAEQGDAFF | TGTGCCAGCCTAGGGGTGTCAGCTGAGCAGGGTGACGCTTTCTTT
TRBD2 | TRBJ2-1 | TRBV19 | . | CASSSGGSYNEQFF | TGTGCCAGTAGTAGCGGGGGGTCCTACAATGAGCAGTTCTTC
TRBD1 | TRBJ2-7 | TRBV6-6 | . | CASSPIRDRGITYEQYF | TGTGCCAGCAGTCCAATCCGGGACAGGGGTATTACCTACGAGCAGTACTTC
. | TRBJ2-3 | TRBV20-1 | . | CSASQVIDTQYF | TGCAGTGCTAGTCAGGTGATAGATACGCAGTATTTT
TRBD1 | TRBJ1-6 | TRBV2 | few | CASSAALGQGISSPLHF | TGTGCCAGCAGTGCCGCTTTGGGACAGGGAATAAGCTCACCCCTCCACTTT
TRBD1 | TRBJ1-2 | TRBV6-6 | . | CASTARQGSSDGYTF | TGTGCCAGCACCGCCCGACAGGGGAGCTCGGATGGCTACACCTTC
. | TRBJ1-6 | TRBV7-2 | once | CASSLDVMVGSPLHF | TGTGCCAGCAGCCTAGATGTTATGGTGGGCTCACCCCTCCACTTT
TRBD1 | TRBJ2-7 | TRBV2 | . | CASSMNRGFSYEQYF | TGTGCCAGCAGCATGAACAGGGGTTTCTCCTACGAGCAGTACTTC
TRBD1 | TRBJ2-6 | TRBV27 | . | CASSLLGGWGSGANVLTF | TGTGCCAGCAGTTTACTAGGGGGCTGGGGCTCTGGGGCCAACGTCCTGACTTTC
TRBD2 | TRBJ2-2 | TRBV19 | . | CASRTSGSSGELFF | TGTGCCAGTAGAACTAGCGGGAGCTCTGGGGAGCTGTTTTTT
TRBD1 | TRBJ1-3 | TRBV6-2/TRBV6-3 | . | CASSYSPDRGPGNTIYF | TGTGCCAGCAGTTACTCACCGGACAGGGGGCCCGGAAACACCATATATTTT
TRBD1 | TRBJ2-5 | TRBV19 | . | CASTKSPGGYQETQYF | TGTGCCAGTACCAAAAGCCCAGGGGGTTACCAAGAGACCCAGTACTTC
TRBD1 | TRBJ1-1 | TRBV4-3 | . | CASSLEGGEAFF | TGCGCCAGCAGCTTAGAAGGGGGCGAAGCTTTCTTT
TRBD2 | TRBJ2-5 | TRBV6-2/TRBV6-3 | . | CASSYSITAGVETQYF | TGTGCCAGCAGTTACTCGATTACCGCGGGGGTAGAGACCCAGTACTTC
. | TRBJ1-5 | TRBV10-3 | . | CAISESMGGGSNQPQHF | TGTGCCATCAGTGAGAGCATGGGGGGAGGTAGCAATCAGCCCCAGCATTTT
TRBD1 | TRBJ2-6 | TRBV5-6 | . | CASSLDRGRSGANVLTF | TGTGCCAGCAGCTTGGACAGGGGGAGGTCTGGGGCCAACGTCCTGACTTTC
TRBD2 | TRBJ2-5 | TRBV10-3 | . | CATRASSGGLETQYF | TGTGCCACCCGGGCCTCTAGCGGGGGGCTGGAGACCCAGTACTTC
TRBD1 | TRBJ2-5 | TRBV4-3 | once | CASSQGPGQGQGETQYF | TGCGCCAGCAGCCAAGGTCCGGGACAGGGGCAGGGGGAGACCCAGTACTTC
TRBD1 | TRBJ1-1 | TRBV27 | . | CASSESRGRGTEAFF | TGTGCCAGCAGTGAGAGCAGGGGGCGGGGGACTGAAGCTTTCTTT
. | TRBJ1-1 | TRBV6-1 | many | CASSESAATLNTEAFF | TGTGCCAGCAGTGAATCGGCAGCGACTTTGAACACTGAAGCTTTCTTT
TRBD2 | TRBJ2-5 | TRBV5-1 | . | CASSLSKTGGPETQYF | TGCGCCAGCAGCTTATCAAAAACGGGAGGGCCAGAGACCCAGTACTTC
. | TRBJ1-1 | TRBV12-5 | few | CASRTGDFAVTEAFF | TGTGCTAGTAGAACCGGCGATTTTGCGGTCACTGAAGCTTTCTTT
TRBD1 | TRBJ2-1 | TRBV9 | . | CASSDRGPYNEQFF | TGTGCCAGCTCCGACAGGGGGCCTTACAATGAGCAGTTCTTC
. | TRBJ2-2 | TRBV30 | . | CAWSALAAGELFF | TGTGCCTGGAGTGCCCTAGCCGCCGGGGAGCTGTTTTTT
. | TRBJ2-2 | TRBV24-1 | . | CATQTGTGELFF | TGTGCCACCCAAACGGGCACCGGGGAGCTGTTTTTT
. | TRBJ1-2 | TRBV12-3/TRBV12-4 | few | CASSSLNYGYTF | TGTGCCAGCAGTTCCCTGAACTATGGCTACACCTTC
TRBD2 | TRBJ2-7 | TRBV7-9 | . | CASSLGTSGSLYEQYF | TGTGCCAGCAGCTTAGGGACTAGCGGGAGTCTCTACGAGCAGTACTTC
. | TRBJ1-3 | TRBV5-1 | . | CASSLDSNSGNTIYF | TGCGCCAGCAGCTTGGACAGCAACTCTGGAAACACCATATATTTT
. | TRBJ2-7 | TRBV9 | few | CASSSGDLPYEQYF | TGTGCCAGCAGTAGCGGAGACCTACCCTACGAGCAGTACTTC
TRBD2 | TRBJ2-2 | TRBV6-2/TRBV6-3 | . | CASSYSGLAGGPNTGELFF | TGTGCCAGCAGTTACTCGGGACTAGCGGGGGGACCGAACACCGGGGAGCTGTTTTTT
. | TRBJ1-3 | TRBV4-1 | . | CASSQVYSPGNTIYF | TGCGCCAGCAGCCAAGTGTATTCCCCTGGAAACACCATATATTTT
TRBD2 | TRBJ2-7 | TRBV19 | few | CASSPRGARLAGDEQYF | TGTGCCAGTAGTCCACGGGGAGCTAGACTAGCGGGAGACGAGCAGTACTTC
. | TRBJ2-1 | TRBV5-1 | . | CASSLAGEQFF | TGCGCCAGCAGCTTGGCCGGGGAGCAGTTCTTC
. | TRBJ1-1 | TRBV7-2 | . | CASSLQYMNTEAFF | TGTGCCAGCAGCCTACAGTACATGAACACTGAAGCTTTCTTT
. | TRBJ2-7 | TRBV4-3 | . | CASSQDRGGVYEQYF | TGCGCCAGCAGCCAAGATCGAGGGGGAGTCTACGAGCAGTACTTC
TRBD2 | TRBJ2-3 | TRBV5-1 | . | CASSLAASGRLDTQYF | TGCGCCAGCAGCTTGGCGGCTAGCGGGAGGCTTGATACGCAGTATTTT
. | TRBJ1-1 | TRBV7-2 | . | CASSLAAVPTEAFF | TGTGCCAGCAGCTTAGCGGCTGTCCCAACTGAAGCTTTCTTT
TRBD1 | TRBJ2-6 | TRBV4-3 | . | CASSQDETGASGANVLTF | TGCGCCAGCAGCCAAGATGAGACAGGGGCATCTGGGGCCAACGTCCTGACTTTC